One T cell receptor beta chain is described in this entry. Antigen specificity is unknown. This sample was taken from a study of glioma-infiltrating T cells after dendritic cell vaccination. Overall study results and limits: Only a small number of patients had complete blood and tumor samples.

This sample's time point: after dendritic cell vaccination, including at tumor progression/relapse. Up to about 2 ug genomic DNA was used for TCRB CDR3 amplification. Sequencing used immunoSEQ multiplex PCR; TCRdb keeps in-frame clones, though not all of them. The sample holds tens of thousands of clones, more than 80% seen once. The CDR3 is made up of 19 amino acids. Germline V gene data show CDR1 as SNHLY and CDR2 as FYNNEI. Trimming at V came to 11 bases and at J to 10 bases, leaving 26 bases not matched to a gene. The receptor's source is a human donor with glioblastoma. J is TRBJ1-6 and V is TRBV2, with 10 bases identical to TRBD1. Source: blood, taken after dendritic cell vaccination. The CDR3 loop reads CAGTNPGTGVNPPSSPLHF. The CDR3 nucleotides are TGTGCCGGCACCAACCCCGGGACAGGGGTGAATCCCCCATCCTCACCCCTCCACTTT.